The clone carrying this T cell receptor beta chain showed up just a few times. The V gene's germline CDR1 is ENHRY and CDR2 SYGVKD. The CDR3 loop spans 11 amino acids. These data belong to a study of blood T cells in healthy people across ages. The authors ran a second PCR of about 6 to 12 cycles using a sample-barcoded 5' primer and a J-beta primer mix. In TCRdb, the 5' RACE reads were re-called with MiXCR into one record per CDR3 protein. Among about 730,000 distinct CDR3 sequences listed, 43% were seen once. This sequence was found in an older woman in good health. Sequenced: blood. The J gene is TRBJ2-4, the V gene TRBV10-3; possibly TRBD1 for D (5 bases). The J call may be in error: the DNA end matches TRBJ2-7 better. The CDR3 DNA reads as TGTGCGGCACAGGACGTCTACGAGCAGTACTTC. The encoded protein is CAAQDVYEQYF.